One and the same sample provided the 20 T cell receptor beta chains below, sequenced in a study of T cell changes during pregnancy in multiple sclerosis. Assay used: immunoSEQ multiplex PCR; TCRdb lists only in-frame clones, some missing. Among some 62,000 clones listed, over 80% were seen once. The sequencing used peripheral blood, collected in the second trimester of pregnancy. The receptors originated from a female donor in good health, enrolled as a control in a pregnancy study.

This chain links TRBV7-3 with TRBJ2-1; TRBD2 matches 9 bases. J lost 6 bases, V lost 3 bases, and 3 bases had no gene match. The CDR3 loop spans 14 amino acids. Germline lookup yields CDR1 SGHTA and CDR2 FQGTGA. Here the CDR3 DNA reads TGTGCCAGCAGCTTGATAGCGGGGGCCAATGAGCAGTTCTTC. Translation gives CASSLIAGANEQFF.

The rearrangement uses TRBV29-1 and TRBJ1-4, with D perhaps TRBD1 (6 bases). Looked up from germline, CDR1 is SQVTM and CDR2 is ANQGSEA. Between the trimmed V and J ends, which lost 7 bases and 6 bases, there was a span of 15 bases. The CDR3 has 13 residues. CDR3 DNA: TGCAGCGCAGAATCGGACAGCCATGAAAAACTGTTTTTT. It specifies CSAESDSHEKLFF.

The V call is TRBV4-1, the J call TRBJ1-5, with TRBD1 as a possible D gene (6 bases). Per the germline V gene, CDR1 is MGHRA and CDR2 is YSYEKL. The CDR3 sequence is 14 residues long. The V end lost 5 bases, the J end lost 4 bases, and 12 bases lay between the germline ends. The CDR3 nucleotides read TGCGCCAGCAGCAAAGTGGGGGCAAATCAGCCCCAGCATTTT. Residues: CASSKVGANQPQHF.

J is TRBJ2-7 and V is TRBV28; D is unresolved. Germline lookup yields CDR1 MDHEN and CDR2 SYDVKM. The V end lost 5 bases, the J end lost 4 bases, and 15 bases lay between the germline ends. The CDR3 runs to 14 residues. This CDR3 is CASSRRGREYEQYF. In nucleotides, the CDR3 is TGTGCCAGCAGTCGTCGAGGAAGAGAATACGAGCAGTACTTC. The full variable domain, in which reference TRBV28 and TRBJ2-7 provide the parts outside the CDR3, is DVKVTQSSRYLVKRTGEKVFLECVQDMDHENMFWYRQDPGLGLRLIYFSYDVKMKEKGDIPEGYSVSREKKERFSLILESASTNQTSMYLCASSRRGREYEQYFGPGTRLTVT.

The chain carries TRBV2 and TRBJ2-3, with 9 bases fitting TRBD2. CDR3 length equals 15 residues. Germline-derived CDR1 and CDR2 are SNHLY and FYNNEI. The J segment lost 4 bases and the V segment lost 7 bases, leaving 9 bases of the junction unmatched. DNA of the CDR3: TGTGCCAGCACCCTGGGGGGACTAGCCTCAGATACGCAGTATTTT. Translation gives CASTLGGLASDTQYF.

The J gene is TRBJ2-5, the V gene TRBV6-5, with 8 bases fitting TRBD1. The CDR3 spans 15 residues. Germline values: CDR1 MNHEY, CDR2 SVGAGI. Trimming at V came to 0 bases and at J to 9 bases, leaving 9 bases not matched to a gene. The CDR3 reads CASSYSDRGVQAQYF. CDR3 in DNA: TGTGCCAGCAGTTACTCCGACAGGGGAGTTCAGGCCCAGTACTTC.

This clone showed up many times. The chain joins TRBV11-2 to TRBJ2-3; TRBD1 matches at 9 bases. CDR3 length: 15 amino acids. V was pared by 5 bases and J by 2 bases, with 5 bases of the junction left unmatched. In germline, CDR1 is SGHAT, CDR2 FQNNGV. CDR3 sequence (DNA): TGTGCCAGCAGCCCCGGACAGGGGCACACAGATACGCAGTATTTT. Its translation is CASSPGQGHTDTQYF.

V usage is TRBV7-9 and J usage is TRBJ2-1, with 11 nucleotides matching TRBD2. Germline V gene sequence: CDR1 SEHNR, CDR2 FQNEAQ (reference sequence). The length of the CDR3 is 16 residues. V lost 0 bases, J lost 8 bases, and 6 bases stayed unmatched. The CDR3 sequence is CASSLATGLAVDEQFF. Here the CDR3 DNA reads TGTGCCAGCAGCTTAGCCACGGGACTAGCGGTCGATGAGCAGTTCTTC.

This clone was found a few times. The germline gene is not matched at one end of the junction; a read error may be the cause. The genes are TRBV7-7 and TRBJ1-1, with TRBD1 matching 9 bases. CDR1 SSHAT and CDR2 FNYEAQ come from the germline V gene (reference sequence). The CDR3 is 15 residues long. The CDR3 DNA is TGTGCTAGCAGCTTGGGACAGGGAGGGAACACTGAAGCTTTCTTT. Amino acids: CASSLGQGGNTEAFF.

The rearrangement uses TRBV5-1 and TRBJ2-5; 7 positions agree with TRBD1. This CDR3 spans 14 amino acids. J lost 2 bases, V lost 4 bases, and 5 bases had no gene match. Germline CDR1 reads SGHRS; CDR2 reads YFSETQ. The CDR3 protein is CASSPRQGQETQYF. CDR3 nucleotide sequence: TGCGCCAGCAGCCCCAGACAGGGTCAAGAGACCCAGTACTTC. The whole variable domain, filled in from reference TRBV5-1 and TRBJ2-5, reads KAGVTQTPRYLIKTRGQQVTLSCSPISGHRSVSWYQQTPGQGLQFLFEYFSETQRNKGNFPGRFSGRQFSNSRSEMNVSTLELGDSALYLCASSPRQGQETQYFGPGTRLLVL.

The V and J genes are TRBV27 and TRBJ2-1; 7 nucleotides line up with TRBD2. Germline assignment: CDR1 MNHEY and CDR2 SMNVEV (reference sequence). With 1 base clipped from V and 2 bases from J, the junction kept 5 bases outside the gene matches. This CDR3 region has 16 residues. CDR3 loop: CASSLFGGGPYNEQFF. CDR3 bases: TGTGCCAGCAGTTTATTTGGCGGGGGACCCTACAATGAGCAGTTCTTC.

The chain has TRBV6-5 and TRBJ1-2, with TRBD1 identical over 8 bases. CDR1 and CDR2 from the germline V gene are MNHEY and SVGAGI. V gave up 4 bases and J gave up 8 bases; unmatched junction bases: 9. The CDR3 consists of 14 residues. The DNA for the CDR3 is TGTGCCAGCAGTTTGGACAGGGCCCGACGCGGCTACACCTTC. Translation gives CASSLDRARRGYTF.

This chain links TRBV6-6 with TRBJ1-2; the match to TRBD1 covers 7 bases. The germline V gene encodes CDR1 MNHNY and CDR2 SVGAGI (reference sequence). The CDR3 contains 16 residues. Unmatched junction bases numbered 16, after V lost 7 bases and J lost 5 bases. The CDR3 DNA reads as TGTGCCAGCACCAAACAGGGGACCACACTAGGTTATGGCTACACCTTC. Amino acid sequence: CASTKQGTTLGYGYTF.

The chain recombines TRBV18 with TRBJ1-2; D gene ambiguous. Germline assignment: CDR1 KGHSH and CDR2 LQKENI. The CDR3 totals 18 residues. Trimming took off 3 bases at V and 8 bases at J, with 28 bases between the two ends. CDR3 loop: CASSPCGPRAARVGGYTF. The CDR3, as DNA: TGTGCCAGCTCACCTTGCGGTCCTCGCGCGGCCCGGGTCGGCGGCTACACCTTC.

This clone was seen once. The chain employs TRBV28 and TRBJ2-1; 7 bases line up with TRBD2. Germline values: CDR1 MDHEN, CDR2 SYDVKM. The CDR3 loop spans 16 amino acids. V dropped 5 bases and J dropped 8; count of bases not matched to a gene: 15. CDR3 protein: CASSPLRRERVYEQFF. The DNA for the CDR3 is TGTGCCAGCAGTCCCCTTCGGCGGGAGCGGGTCTATGAGCAGTTCTTC.

The chain links TRBV7-9 to TRBJ2-7; tentatively, D is TRBD1 (6 bases). From germline, CDR1 is SEHNR and CDR2 FQNEAQ (reference sequence). Trimming took 5 bases from V and 1 from J, leaving 9 bases between them. This CDR3 has 13 residues. Written as DNA, the CDR3 is TGTGCCAGCAGCACCGGGACATCCTACGAGCAGTACTTC. Its translation is CASSTGTSYEQYF.

The chain recombines TRBV5-1 with TRBJ2-7; TRBD1 matches 9 bases. Trimming removed 1 base from V and 5 bases from J; junction bases left unmatched: 1. CDR1 is SGHRS, CDR2 YFSETQ, per germline. This CDR3 is built from 13 residues. CDR3 in DNA: TGCGCCAGCAGCTTGACAGGGGGCCACGAGCAGTACTTC. Residues: CASSLTGGHEQYF.

This clone was recorded only once. V gene TRBV14 combines with J gene TRBJ2-7; D perhaps matches TRBD1 (6 bases). The CDR3 length is 13 residues. Germline CDR1 and CDR2: SGHDN and FVKESK. Trimming pared 5 bases from V and 7 bases from J, leaving 15 bases between. CDR3 DNA sequence: TGTGCCAGCAGCTTAAGGGAGACAGGTGAGCAGTACTTC. Amino acids: CASSLRETGEQYF.

The V gene is TRBV10-3, the J gene TRBJ1-5; 8 bases are shared with TRBD1. The germline CDR1 and CDR2 sequences are ENHRY and SYGVKD. The V gene end was trimmed by 6 bases and the J gene end by 2 bases; junction bases not matched to a gene: 3. This CDR3 is built from 14 residues. The chain's CDR3 is CAISKDRGNQPQHF. Here the CDR3 DNA reads TGTGCCATCAGCAAGGACAGGGGCAATCAGCCCCAGCATTTT.

The J gene is TRBJ2-3, the V gene TRBV2; 11 bases match TRBD1. V lost 5 bases to trimming and J lost 3 bases; unmatched junction nucleotides: 10. The CDR3 is 17 residues long. Germline V lookup: CDR1 SNHLY, CDR2 FYNNEI. The CDR3 nucleotides are TGTGCCAGCAGTCACCTTTGGACAGGGGGCGGGACAGATACGCAGTATTTT. Amino acid sequence: CASSHLWTGGGTDTQYF.